This TCR beta chain originates from a study of tumor and adjacent non-tumor tissue in lung cancer listed by TCRdb under 2018. About the investigation overall: Of the cohort, roughly 12 patients had adenocarcinoma, 2 had squamous cell carcinoma and 1 had small cell lung cancer. For each patient, one tumor sample and one normal lung sample were taken, giving around 30 paired specimens that underwent TCRbeta CDR3 sequencing. The 15 or so patients were aged roughly 31 to 80 years, included about ten men and 5 women, and had TNM stage I to III disease. Sequencing generated a total of 120 million or so productive TCRbeta reads, averaging roughly 4.2 million reads per sample. The study compared bulk TCRbeta repertoires between lung tumor tissue and matched distant non-tumor lung tissue from fewer than 19 lung cancer patients. What the authors observed across the whole study: The top 100 clones accounted for a significantly larger cumulative portion of the repertoire in normal lung than in tumor tissue. Tumor tissue showed significantly higher TCR diversity (inverse Simpson) than normal lung tissue, at 431.37 vs 166.20 (P = 0.0075, Mann-Whitney U test). Only around 16 patients were in the cohort, and the authors stated that larger samples and more detailed clinical data are needed. Significantly higher TCR diversity was found in younger patients, and higher tumor TCR diversity was associated with shorter overall and disease-free survival. Because peripheral blood was not sequenced, blood TCRbeta repertoires in the lung cancer patients of the study were not examined. The methods do not name the sequencing platform or mention unique molecular identifiers.

RNA was extracted from bulk unsorted tissue and checked for quality with a NanoDrop ND-1000 and an Agilent 2100. For the normal lung samples, distant non-tumor tissue was collected more than 3 cm away from the tumor edge. Donors were newly diagnosed lung cancer patients admitted for thoracic surgery in China between August and November 2014, without prior chemotherapy. The study excluded patients who had received radiotherapy or chemotherapy before or who had another cancer at the same time. Surgical tissue pieces of about 1-2.3 cm3 were preserved in RNAlater solution and were kept at -80 degrees C until use. Library generation was performed with multiplex PCR. For sequencing, an Illumina HiSeq 2500 was employed. TCRbeta libraries were built by three rounds of nested PCR using primers (Table S4), following protocols modified from ARM-PCR. Before sequencing, PCR products of 200-500 bp were cut from the gel and purified using the QIAquick gel extraction kit. On the authors' methods: Trimmomatic was used to clean the reads, FLASH merged the cleaned reads into complete CDR3 sequences, and MiTCR assigned the sequences to V(D)J germline segments. VDJtools was used to compute clonal diversity as the inverse Simpson's index. In-frame sequences without a premature stop codon were defined as productive reads. TCRdb took the public reads, trimmed them with fastp at Q25, ran MiXCR for clone calling and kept in-frame beta chains. CDR3 protein sequences are deduplicated, and each keeps its most common genes and DNA. TCRdb, not the original authors, processed these V and J calls. This sample comprises 90,000 to 100,000 distinct CDR3 sequences, roughly 80% of them detected only once. The top ten constitute roughly 33% of the sample.

This clonotype was observed at least ten times. Its antigen specificity is not known. Qualities for individual bases were not recorded, and no much larger clone is one base off. The germline V gene encodes CDR1 DFQATT and CDR2 SNEGSKA (reference sequence). V lost 6 bases and J lost 5 bases, and the count of bases not matched to a germline gene is 11. The cysteine opens and the phenylalanine closes a CDR3 of 14 amino acids. Of the read, only the CDR3 DNA is kept; its 42 bases are in frame from base 1. The TCR sequence derives from a man in his fifties or sixties with small cell lung cancer. This sequence uses TRBV20-1 and TRBJ2-7, with 9 central nucleotides matching TRBD1. Input material: distant non-tumor lung tissue. The CDR3 amino acid sequence is: CSAQATGGRNEQYF. In nucleotides, the sequence is TGCAGTGCCCAGGCTACAGGGGGCAGGAACGAGCAGTACTTC.